This T cell receptor (beta chain) is drawn from a study of cytomegalovirus exposure and HLA in healthy donors. Study findings and constraints: It was confirmed in vitro that a few of the CMV-associated chains were specific for CMV antigens.

Use of 60 Vbeta and 13 Jbeta primers characterized the PCR. Authors' data handling: Per a later analysis, the number of unique TCR beta chains was roughly 80 million, of which roughly 10 million were shared. The data were produced by immunoSEQ multiplex PCR, yet TCRdb's version contains in-frame clones alone and is incomplete. D and trimming were read from the DNA, whereas the V and J calls and clone size are those reported in that table. The sample contains about 110,000 clones, more than 65% of which appear only once. Details on this clone: The antigen is undetermined.

The CDR3 contains 15 residues. CDR1 SEHNR and CDR2 FQNEAQ come from the germline V gene (reference sequence). V gave up 2 bases and J gave up 9 bases; unmatched junction bases: 9. This TCR came from a boy between 10 and 17 years old in good health and CMV-seronegative. The sequencing sample was made of PBMCs. The rearrangement links TRBV7-9 to TRBJ2-7; 11 bases match TRBD1. Here the CDR3 reads CASSLLRDRGISQYF. The CDR3 coding sequence is TGTGCCAGCAGCTTACTCCGGGACAGGGGGATTTCGCAGTACTTC.